The 27 T cell receptor beta chains below all came from one sample that was sequenced in a study of T cells in Graves' hyperthyroidism and ophthalmopathy. TCR beta CDR3 regions were amplified from RNA transcripts. HTBI primers were employed in a first-round RT-PCR of the TCR CDR3. TCRdb re-called the multiplex PCR reads through MiXCR, storing one row per CDR3 protein. The table has over 650,000 distinct CDR3 sequences, roughly 17% seen once; the top ten hold under 9.5%. Sequencing was done on a sample of blood. The receptors originated from a young man with Graves' hyperthyroidism.

The CDR3 coding sequence is TGCGCCAGCAGCCCGTCGTGGGCCCAGGCCTCTGGAAACACCATATATTTT. Translated: CASSPSWAQASGNTIYF. This rearrangement joins TRBV4-1 to TRBJ1-3, with D uncertain. CDR1 MGHRA and CDR2 YSYEKL come from the germline V gene. The CDR3 contains 17 residues. Trimming stripped 4 bases from V and 0 bases from J, with 16 bases between.

This clonotype has ten or more counts. The chain uses TRBV2 and TRBJ1-5; a possible D gene is TRBD1 (6 bases). The V end lost 6 bases, the J end lost 6 bases, and 9 bases lay between the germline ends. Per germline, CDR1 SNHLY and CDR2 FYNNEI. This CDR3 is 12 amino acids long. This chain's CDR3 is CASSRGPQPQHF. As DNA, the CDR3 is TGTGCCAGCAGCAGGGGCCCTCAGCCCCAGCATTTT.

The rearrangement links TRBV6-2 or TRBV6-3 to TRBJ1-5; 9 nucleotides align to TRBD1. CDR1 MNHEY and CDR2 SVGEGT come from the germline V gene. The V and J ends lost 4 bases and 3 bases, in that order; junction bases with no gene match: 4. This CDR3 comprises 15 residues. This CDR3 is CASSSDRGFNQPQHF. CDR3 DNA: TGTGCCAGCAGTTCGGACAGGGGATTCAATCAGCCCCAGCATTTT.

The genes are TRBV9 and TRBJ2-7; TRBD2 matches 9 bases. With 4 bases clipped from V and 5 bases from J, the junction kept 13 bases outside the gene matches. CDR1 and CDR2 (germline): SGDLS, YYNGEE. The CDR3 has 16 amino acids. The CDR3 protein is CASSPYLSGSYHEQYF. CDR3 nucleotide sequence: TGTGCCAGCAGCCCCTACCTTAGCGGGAGTTACCACGAGCAGTACTTC.

This clonotype appeared a few times. A much larger clone sits a single nucleotide away, making a read error possible. This chain links TRBV6-1 with TRBJ1-3; no clear D. Germline V gives CDR1 MNHNS, CDR2 SASEGT. CDR3 size: 12 residues. The V gene lost 6 bases and the J gene lost 0 bases, with 3 bases spanning the gap. The DNA of the CDR3 is TGTGCCAGCAGGGCCTCTGGAAACACCATATATTTT. Translated, it gives CASRASGNTIYF.

Only a few counts were recorded for this clonotype. J is TRBJ1-5 and V is TRBV27; possibly TRBD1 for D (6 bases). Germline V gene sequence: CDR1 MNHEY, CDR2 SMNVEV (reference sequence). V lost 2 bases to trimming and J lost 5 bases, with 10 bases between them. The CDR3 runs 14 residues. The chain's CDR3 is CASSLKGGYQPQHF. As DNA, the CDR3 is TGTGCCAGCAGTTTAAAGGGGGGCTATCAGCCCCAGCATTTT.

This clonotype has ten or more counts. The V call is TRBV2, the J call TRBJ2-3; D remains unclear. There are 12 residues in the CDR3. CDR1 and CDR2 from the germline V gene are SNHLY and FYNNEI. V was pared by 6 bases and J by 4 bases, with 8 bases between. CDR3 coding DNA: TGTGCCAGCAGGAGAGTGGCAGATACGCAGTATTTT. Protein: CASRRVADTQYF.

Notes on this clonotype: A junction boundary mismatches the germline segment, possibly from a read error. The rearrangement uses TRBV7-2 and TRBJ2-3; tentatively, D is TRBD2 (5 bases). This CDR3 is built from 14 residues. CDR1 is SGHTA, CDR2 FQGNSA, per germline. CDR3 bases: TGTGTCAGCAGCTTCACGAGGGCCACAGATACGCAGTATTTT. Translating gives CVSSFTRATDTQYF.

This clonotype was found many times. The genes are TRBV18 and TRBJ2-5, with D possibly TRBD1 on 5 matching bases. Trimming took off 5 bases at V and 7 bases at J, with 20 bases between the two ends. The CDR3 extends over 15 amino acids. Germline CDR1 KGHSH, CDR2 LQKENI. CDR3 protein: CASSESTVPTGTQYF. DNA for the CDR3: TGTGCCAGCTCAGAATCGACAGTCCCTACAGGGACCCAGTACTTC.

This clonotype was observed a handful of times. The chain has TRBV28 and TRBJ2-7; no reliable D call. Trimming took 10 bases from V and 1 from J, leaving 17 bases between them. Germline V lookup: CDR1 MDHEN, CDR2 SYDVKM. This CDR3 is built from 14 residues. The CDR3 spells CAILGGGPSYEQYF. The CDR3 DNA reads as TGTGCCATCCTGGGTGGTGGTCCTTCCTACGAGCAGTACTTC.

The J gene is TRBJ2-1, the V gene TRBV20-1, with TRBD2 identical over 11 bases. The germline CDR1 and CDR2 sequences are DFQATT and SNEGSKA (reference sequence). Losses at the gene ends were 0 bases for V and 4 bases for J; bases not matched to a gene: 5. This CDR3 is built from 16 residues. The CDR3 sequence is CSARDATSGSYNEQFF. CDR3 DNA: TGCAGTGCTAGAGATGCAACTAGCGGGAGTTACAATGAGCAGTTCTTC.

V and J are TRBV5-1 and TRBJ2-5, with D perhaps TRBD1 or TRBD2 (5 bases each). V gave up 2 bases and J gave up 1 base, with 12 bases separating them. The CDR3 contains 15 residues. Germline V gene sequence: CDR1 SGHRS, CDR2 YFSETQ. CDR3 nucleotide sequence: TGCGCCAGCAGCTTCTACGGGGACCCCCAAGAGACCCAGTACTTC. As protein: CASSFYGDPQETQYF.

This clonotype was found many times. V and J are TRBV2 and TRBJ2-7; D is uncertain. Germline values: CDR1 SNHLY, CDR2 FYNNEI. The CDR3 covers 13 residues. V lost 6 bases, J lost 2 bases, and 11 bases lay in between. CDR3 coding DNA: TGTGCCAGCAGGGAAACTCCCACCTACGAGCAGTACTTC. Protein sequence: CASRETPTYEQYF.

V gene TRBV2 combines with J gene TRBJ2-5, with a tentative D call TRBD1 (6 bases). Germline CDR1 reads SNHLY; CDR2 reads FYNNEI. The CDR3 has 15 amino acids. V dropped 2 bases and J dropped 1 base, with 11 bases sitting between them. The CDR3: CASSEPRGGQETQYF. The CDR3 DNA follows: TGTGCCAGCAGTGAACCCCGAGGGGGCCAAGAGACCCAGTACTTC.

The chain combines TRBV20-1 with TRBJ2-7, with TRBD2 identical over 8 bases. Unmatched junction bases numbered 12, after V lost 1 base and J lost 1 base. Germline V gives CDR1 DFQATT, CDR2 SNEGSKA (reference sequence). The CDR3 runs 17 residues. CDR3 protein: CSARAVPPSGHSYEQYF. The CDR3, as DNA: TGCAGTGCTAGAGCCGTACCTCCTAGCGGGCATTCCTACGAGCAGTACTTC.

The chain joins TRBV6-5 to TRBJ1-1; D is ambiguous. Per germline, CDR1 MNHEY and CDR2 SVGAGI. CDR3 length: 13 amino acids. With 0 bases removed from V and 4 bases from J, the gap between germline ends came to 6 bases. CDR3 bases: TGTGCCAGCAGTTACTCCTTCGGCACTGAAGCTTTCTTT. Its protein is CASSYSFGTEAFF.

This clonotype came up many times. V is TRBV7-9 and J is TRBJ2-5, with 7 bases lining up with TRBD2. V lost 1 base to trimming and J lost 1 base; unmatched junction nucleotides: 9. CDR1 and CDR2 (germline): SEHNR, FQNEAQ (reference sequence). CDR3 size: 17 residues. The CDR3 sequence: CASSLGNSGPLQETQYF. The CDR3 coding sequence is TGTGCCAGCAGCTTAGGGAATAGCGGGCCACTCCAAGAGACCCAGTACTTC.

This clonotype was found a few times. The rearrangement uses TRBV30 and TRBJ2-3, with 7 bases aligning to TRBD2. V was clipped by 3 bases and J by 13 bases; unmatched bases: 10. Germline values: CDR1 GTSNPN, CDR2 SVGIG (reference sequence). This CDR3 spans 12 amino acids. The CDR3 DNA follows: TGTGCCTGGAGCCGATCTGGCGGGGGAAAGTATTTT. As protein: CAWSRSGGGKYF.

This clonotype was recorded many times. J is TRBJ2-6 and V is TRBV28, with D unclear. CDR1 and CDR2 from the germline V gene are MDHEN and SYDVKM. This CDR3 region has 15 residues. V was cut by 8 bases and J by 0 bases, with 11 bases left in between. CDR3 region: CASSPPGSGANVLTF. The CDR3 coding sequence is TGTGCCAGCTCACCACCGGGCTCTGGGGCCAACGTCCTGACTTTC.

This clonotype was counted a few times. This sequence joins TRBV6-5 and TRBJ2-5, with no clear D. Per germline, CDR1 MNHEY and CDR2 SVGAGI. V lost 2 bases and J lost 3, with 7 bases in between. The CDR3 is 13 residues long. CDR3 nucleotides: TGTGCCAGCAGTTACGAGTGGGAAGAGACCCAGTACTTC. This sequence encodes CASSYEWEETQYF.

This clonotype was detected only a few times. The chain links TRBV20-1 to TRBJ2-7, with TRBD2 matching over 7 bases. Germline CDR1 and CDR2: DFQATT and SNEGSKA (reference sequence). The CDR3 totals 15 residues. With 0 bases clipped from V and 0 bases from J, the junction kept 5 bases outside the gene matches. The CDR3 here is CSARDGGTNSYEQYF. The CDR3 DNA reads TGCAGTGCTAGAGATGGTGGGACTAACTCCTACGAGCAGTACTTC.

This clonotype occurred many times. V gene TRBV5-1 combines with J gene TRBJ2-1; 7 bases match TRBD2. V was clipped by 4 bases and J by 8 bases; unmatched bases: 6. The length of the CDR3 is 13 residues. The V gene's germline CDR1 is SGHRS and CDR2 YFSETQ. The CDR3 sequence: CASSLSGNDEQFF. In DNA form, the CDR3 reads TGCGCCAGCAGCCTGAGCGGGAACGATGAGCAGTTCTTC. The entire variable domain, with the rest obtained from reference TRBV5-1 and TRBJ2-1, is as follows: KAGVTQTPRYLIKTRGQQVTLSCSPISGHRSVSWYQQTPGQGLQFLFEYFSETQRNKGNFPGRFSGRQFSNSRSEMNVSTLELGDSALYLCASSLSGNDEQFFGPGTRLTVL.

This chain links TRBV29-1 with TRBJ2-3; TRBD2 matches at 7 bases. Germline assignment: CDR1 SQVTM and CDR2 ANQGSEA. Trimming at V came to 4 bases and at J to 2 bases, leaving 3 bases not matched to a gene. This CDR3 comprises 13 residues. This chain's CDR3 is CSVGEGSTDTQYF. In DNA form, the CDR3 reads TGCAGCGTTGGGGAGGGGTCCACAGATACGCAGTATTTT.

Points on this clonotype: A much larger clone lies one base from this, so it may be a read error. The chain is built from TRBV3-1 and TRBJ2-7, with 7 positions matching TRBD2. CDR1 is LGHDT and CDR2 is YNNKEL in the germline V gene (reference sequence). The CDR3 length is 13 residues. The V gene end was trimmed by 5 bases and the J gene end by 9 bases; junction bases not matched to a gene: 10. Here the CDR3 reads CASSLSTSSGQYF. The CDR3 coding sequence is TGTGCCAGCAGCTTATCGACTAGCTCCGGGCAGTACTTC.

This clonotype was observed a few times. The chain has TRBV7-3 and TRBJ2-7; D perhaps matches TRBD2 (5 bases). V lost 4 bases and J 3 bases, leaving 16 bases between the germline ends. Per the germline V gene, CDR1 is SGHTA and CDR2 is FQGTGA. The CDR3 runs to 15 residues. CDR3 region: CASSSHPGNIYEQYF. Written as DNA, the CDR3 is TGTGCCAGCAGCTCCCATCCGGGGAATATCTACGAGCAGTACTTC.

This clonotype was observed a few times. V usage is TRBV7-2 and J usage is TRBJ2-7; no definite D call. The V and J ends lost 5 bases and 5 bases respectively, with 13 bases between them. In germline, CDR1 is SGHTA, CDR2 FQGNSA. This CDR3 comprises 13 residues. In nucleotides, the CDR3 is TGTGCCAGCAGCCCCATCTCCCCGCACGAGCAGTACTTC. Protein sequence: CASSPISPHEQYF.

The sample holds many counts of this clonotype. This chain connects TRBV12-3 or TRBV12-4 to TRBJ1-5; 9 bases match TRBD1. This CDR3 contains 17 residues. Trimming took 6 bases from V and 3 from J; bases not matched to a gene: 12. CDR3 DNA: TGTGCCAGCAGCACGGACCGGGACAGGGTTCTCAATCAGCCCCAGCATTTT. This translates into CASSTDRDRVLNQPQHF.